Below, 17 T cell receptor beta chains from the same sample are listed, as sequenced in a study of T cells in Graves' hyperthyroidism and ophthalmopathy (dated 2019 in TCRdb). Libraries were prepared through multiplex PCR. This sample was sequenced with an Illumina HiSeq 2000. The TCR beta CDR3 regions were amplified from the RNA transcripts. For the first round of RT-PCR on the TCR CDR3, the HTBI primer set was used together with the Qiagen OneStep RT-PCR kit. Using fastp at Q25 and MiXCR, TCRdb reprocessed the public reads and kept productive beta chains. Rows are unified per CDR3 protein, each entry keeping the most common DNA and genes. This sample has approximately 400,000 distinct CDR3 sequences in its table, and more than 11% of those were observed once. Jointly, the top ten make up 11% of the sample. Material: blood. Receptors were obtained from a woman aged 55-69 years with Graves' hyperthyroidism.

This clonotype was detected a few times. The rearrangement links TRBV27 to TRBJ1-5; a weak D match, TRBD1 (6 bases). The CDR3 spans 15 residues. Germline-derived CDR1 and CDR2 are MNHEY and SMNVEV (reference sequence). CDR3 region: CAKGAQTGVNQPQHF. The CDR3 DNA is TGTGCTAAAGGCGCCCAGACAGGAGTAAATCAGCCCCAGCATTTT.

This chain joins TRBV6-4 and TRBJ1-4; the D is unclear. Germline CDR1 reads MRHNA; CDR2 reads SNTAGT. The CDR3 sequence is 11 residues long. V lost 3 bases and J 10 bases, leaving 6 bases between the germline ends. CDR3 bases: TGTGCCAGCAGTGAAGTTGGAAAACTGTTTTTT. Translation: CASSEVGKLFF.

The CDR3 bases are TGTGCCAGCAGTAGGGGGGGGGTCAAGACCCAGTACTTC. Protein: CASSRGGVKTQYF. This chain links TRBV6-1 with TRBJ2-5; tentatively, D is TRBD2 (7 bases). This CDR3 spans 13 amino acids. Trimming removed 5 bases from V and 6 bases from J, with 13 bases in between. CDR1 and CDR2 from the germline V gene are MNHNS and SASEGT.

This clonotype has just a few counts. V usage is TRBV9 and J usage is TRBJ2-2; no clear D. Germline values: CDR1 SGDLS, CDR2 YYNGEE. V was shortened by 0 bases and J by 1 base, with 10 bases between the two germline ends. This CDR3 region has 16 residues. The CDR3 loop is CASSVVPAGNTGELFF. The CDR3 region has the DNA TGTGCCAGCAGCGTAGTTCCGGCAGGGAACACCGGGGAGCTGTTTTTT. Variable domain in full (rest from reference TRBV9 and TRBJ2-2): DSGVTQTPKHLITATGQRVTLRCSPRSGDLSVYWYQQSLDQGLQFLIQYYNGEERAKGNILERFSAQQFPDLHSELNLSSLELGDSALYFCASSVVPAGNTGELFFGEGSRLTVL.

J is TRBJ2-7 and V is TRBV27; 11 bases are shared with TRBD2. CDR3 length: 15 residues. Trimming removed 6 bases from V and 5 bases from J; junction bases left unmatched: 9. The V gene's germline CDR1 is MNHEY and CDR2 SMNVEV (reference sequence). In DNA form, the CDR3 reads TGTGCCAGCAGATCCCTACTAGCGGGAGCCCACGAGCAGTACTTC. Translating it yields CASRSLLAGAHEQYF.

This clonotype was counted only a few times. This rearrangement joins TRBV19 to TRBJ2-1, with TRBD2 identical over 13 bases. The CDR3 covers 17 residues. Germline CDR1 and CDR2: LNHDA and SQIVND (reference sequence). V shed 5 bases, J shed 7 bases, and the junction held 11 bases outside the gene matches. For the CDR3, the DNA is TGTGCCAGTAGTTCGGGACTAGCGGGATCCTTCGGAAATGAGCAGTTCTTC. This sequence encodes CASSSGLAGSFGNEQFF.

This clonotype occurred a few times. The V call is TRBV19, the J call TRBJ2-2; D perhaps matches TRBD2 (7 bases). V lost 9 bases and J lost 3, with 23 bases in between. Germline V gene sequence: CDR1 LNHDA, CDR2 SQIVND (reference sequence). CDR3 size: 17 residues. The CDR3 spells CASSRPKGGGYTGELFF. CDR3 in DNA: TGTGCCAGCAGCCGCCCGAAGGGGGGGGGGTACACCGGGGAGCTGTTTTTT.

The chain uses TRBV3-1 and TRBJ1-2; 9 nucleotides align to TRBD1. There are 16 residues in the CDR3. With 4 bases clipped from V and 0 bases from J, the junction kept 6 bases outside the gene matches. Germline V gene lookup returns CDR1 LGHDT and CDR2 YNNKEL (reference sequence). CDR3 in amino acids: CASSRGTGRTNYGYTF. The CDR3 DNA reads as TGTGCCAGCAGCCGAGGGACAGGGCGAACTAACTATGGCTACACCTTC.

This clonotype occurred many times. This chain uses TRBV7-8 with TRBJ2-1, with 7 bases fitting TRBD1. The CDR3 loop spans 15 amino acids. CDR1 SGHVS and CDR2 FQNEAQ come from the germline V gene. With 4 bases clipped from V and 4 bases from J, the junction kept 7 bases outside the gene matches. CDR3 in amino acids: CASSSTGWKYNEQFF. In nucleotides, the CDR3 is TGTGCCAGCAGCTCGACAGGGTGGAAATACAATGAGCAGTTCTTC.

This clonotype was counted between two and nine times. V gene TRBV20-1 combines with J gene TRBJ2-1, with 7 bases that match TRBD2. Per the germline V gene, CDR1 is DFQATT and CDR2 is SNEGSKA (reference sequence). This CDR3 region has 16 residues. V gave up 1 base and J gave up 0 bases; unmatched junction bases: 6. CDR3 nucleotide sequence: TGCAGTGCTAGAGCCCTAGCGGACCTCTCCTACAATGAGCAGTTCTTC. It is translated as CSARALADLSYNEQFF.

The sample holds a few counts of this clonotype. The genes are TRBV24-1 and TRBJ2-6; TRBD1 is a possible D gene (6 bases). V gave up 7 bases and J gave up 4 bases, with 19 bases separating them. The CDR3 spans 17 residues. Germline loops: CDR1 KGHDR, CDR2 SFDVKD. The CDR3 DNA reads as TGTGCCACCAGCGCAGGGGCTATCTTTTCCGGGGCCAACGTCCTGACTTTC. Protein product: CATSAGAIFSGANVLTF.

This clonotype was counted ten times or more. J is TRBJ2-1 and V is TRBV5-8, with TRBD1 matching 8 bases. CDR3 length: 17 residues. After removal of 3 bases from V and 10 bases from J, the junction contained 18 bases not matched to a gene. Germline CDR1 is SGHTS and CDR2 is YDEGEE. The CDR3 bases are TGTGCCAGCAGCTCCAAAAGACCGGGACAGGTGGCGGAAGAGCAGTTCTTC. The encoded protein is CASSSKRPGQVAEEQFF.

The sample holds a few counts of this clonotype. V and J are TRBV27 and TRBJ1-2, with 7 bases that match TRBD1. Per the germline V gene, CDR1 is MNHEY and CDR2 is SMNVEV (reference sequence). This CDR3 spans 14 amino acids. V shed 5 bases and J 4 bases; nucleotides not matched to a gene: 7. As DNA, the CDR3 is TGTGCCAGCAGTCCAGACAGGGCTATCTATGGCTACACCTTC. This gives the protein CASSPDRAIYGYTF.

This clonotype was recorded many times. The V gene is TRBV28, the J gene TRBJ2-5, with TRBD1 matching over 10 bases. Germline loops: CDR1 MDHEN, CDR2 SYDVKM. CDR3 size: 14 residues. V lost 6 bases, J lost 4 bases, and 5 bases stayed unmatched. The CDR3 sequence is CASRPTGGRETQYF. DNA for the CDR3: TGTGCCAGCAGACCGACAGGGGGCCGAGAGACCCAGTACTTC.

In DNA form, the CDR3 reads TGTGCCAGTAGCCTCAAAAGCGGGACACCCTACACCTTC. Protein sequence: CASSLKSGTPYTF. The chain carries TRBV19 and TRBJ1-2; D might be TRBD1 (6 bases). The length of the CDR3 is 13 residues. CDR1 is LNHDA, CDR2 SQIVND, per germline (reference sequence). The V and J ends lost 6 bases and 10 bases respectively, with 18 bases between them.

This clonotype came up many times. The chain is built from TRBV27 and TRBJ2-7; the match to TRBD2 covers 9 bases. There are 16 residues in the CDR3. Germline CDR1 and CDR2: MNHEY and SMNVEV (reference sequence). The V and J ends lost 8 bases and 4 bases, in that order; junction bases with no gene match: 15. The CDR3 nucleotides are TGTGCCAGCTCCAGGGGACTAGCAGCCAAGGGATACGAGCAGTACTTC. Translating it yields CASSRGLAAKGYEQYF.

This clonotype was detected a few times. The chain joins TRBV10-2 to TRBJ2-1; TRBD2 matches at 13 bases. The J segment lost 4 bases and the V segment lost 4 bases, leaving 4 bases of the junction unmatched. There are 16 residues in the CDR3. CDR1 is WSHSY and CDR2 is SAAADI in the germline V gene. The CDR3 loop reads CASSGTSGSKYNEQFF. For the CDR3, the DNA is TGCGCCAGCAGTGGGACTAGCGGGAGTAAATACAATGAGCAGTTCTTC.